The 19 T cell receptor beta chains listed next were all sequenced from one sample in a study of identical twins. TCRdb independently ran MiXCR on the 5' RACE reads; one entry per CDR3 protein. Here the sample spans fewer than 350,000 distinct CDR3 sequences, about 8% being singletons. The data also belong to a second study, concerning yellow fever vaccine responses in identical twins.

The sequencing input was memory (CD45RO+) T cells sorted from blood. The receptors stem from a young woman in good health.

This clonotype was counted ten times or more. The rearrangement links TRBV12-3 or TRBV12-4 to TRBJ2-2; D is ambiguous. The germline V and J ends were trimmed by 6 bases and 4 bases, with 12 bases remaining between them. The CDR3 consists of 14 residues. The CDR3 sequence is CASRPLLLTGELFF. The CDR3 DNA is TGTGCCAGCAGACCGCTACTTCTCACCGGGGAGCTGTTTTTT.

V is TRBV7-6 and J is TRBJ2-1, with D possibly being TRBD1 (6 bases). Trimming stripped 1 base from V and 0 bases from J, with 19 bases between. The CDR3 covers 19 residues. Germline V gene sequence: CDR1 SGHVS, CDR2 FNYEAQ. CDR3 nucleotides: TGTGCCAGCAGCTTAGTTGGCAGAAGCAGGGGCAGCTCCTACAATGAGCAGTTCTTC. It codes for CASSLVGRSRGSSYNEQFF.

This clonotype appeared many times. The gene calls are TRBV6-1 and TRBJ2-1, with 7 bases that match TRBD1. Per germline, CDR1 MNHNS and CDR2 SASEGT. This CDR3 is 18 amino acids long. With V trimmed by 6 bases and J by 7 bases, 21 bases remained unmatched. The CDR3 bases are TGTGCCAGCAGCCAGTTGGGCCATAGACAGGGTGGGCCGAATGAGCAGTTCTTC. Translation: CASSQLGHRQGGPNEQFF.

This clonotype was counted at least ten times. This sequence joins TRBV20-1 and TRBJ1-1; 10 bases fit TRBD1. The V and J ends lost 7 bases and 1 base, in that order; junction bases with no gene match: 12. The CDR3 is 16 residues long. Germline values: CDR1 DFQATT, CDR2 SNEGSKA (reference sequence). CDR3 in DNA: TGCAGTGTTCCGGACAGGGGGGGCGTTAGGAACACTGAAGCTTTCTTT. It is translated as CSVPDRGGVRNTEAFF.

This clonotype was counted many times. The chain couples TRBV28 to TRBJ1-1; perhaps TRBD1 as D (6 bases). The germline V and J ends were trimmed by 1 base and 4 bases, with 10 bases remaining between them. The CDR3 extends over 14 amino acids. CDR1 is MDHEN, CDR2 SYDVKM, per germline. CDR3 protein: CASSLSGGPTEAFF. The DNA for the CDR3 is TGTGCCAGCAGTTTATCGGGGGGCCCCACTGAAGCTTTCTTT.

This clonotype was detected ten times or more. The chain links TRBV12-3 or TRBV12-4 to TRBJ1-2; D is perhaps TRBD1 (5 bases). Trimming stripped 5 bases from V and 4 bases from J, with 11 bases between. The CDR3 extends over 13 amino acids. In DNA, the CDR3 is TGTGCCAGCAGTAGGGGATTCGCCTATGGCTACACCTTC. This translates into CASSRGFAYGYTF.

The chain links TRBV15 to TRBJ2-1; D is ambiguous. Trimming took off 3 bases at V and 4 bases at J, with 19 bases between the two ends. This CDR3 region has 17 residues. CDR1 is LNHNV, CDR2 YYDKDF, per germline (reference sequence). CDR3 loop: CATSSKVGIPQYNEQFF. Written as DNA, the CDR3 is TGTGCCACCAGCAGTAAAGTGGGGATCCCACAATACAATGAGCAGTTCTTC. The complete variable domain, with remaining parts taken from reference TRBV15 and TRBJ2-1, reads DAMVIQNPRYQVTQFGKPVTLSCSQTLNHNVMYWYQQKSSQAPKLLFHYYDKDFNNEADTPDNFQSRRPNTSFCFLDIRSPGLGDTAMYLCATSSKVGIPQYNEQFFGPGTRLTVL.

This clonotype was recorded at least ten times. The chain uses TRBV10-3 and TRBJ2-5; TRBD1 agrees at 9 bases. The CDR3 is 13 residues long. The trim removed 8 bases at V and 4 bases at J, leaving 5 bases unmatched. Germline CDR1 ENHRY, CDR2 SYGVKD. DNA of the CDR3: TGTGCCATCGGGGACAGGGAGGGAGAGACCCAGTACTTC. It is translated as CAIGDREGETQYF.

This clonotype was observed a handful of times. The chain is built from TRBV5-1 and TRBJ2-1, with 9 bases that match TRBD2. The germline gives CDR1 SGHRS, CDR2 YFSETQ. The junction had 11 bases not matched to a gene; V was cut back by 2 bases and J by 8 bases. This CDR3 region has 16 residues. This CDR3 is CASSLGGGGPRDEQFF. The CDR3 DNA reads TGCGCCAGCAGCTTAGGCGGGGGGGGCCCAAGGGATGAGCAGTTCTTC.

Only a few counts were recorded for this clonotype. This rearrangement joins TRBV9 to TRBJ2-3, with 8 bases aligning to TRBD1. CDR1 is SGDLS, CDR2 YYNGEE, per germline. The CDR3 runs to 15 residues. The J segment lost 3 bases and the V segment lost 3 bases, leaving 6 bases of the junction unmatched. This CDR3 is CASSALTGETDTQYF. The DNA of the CDR3 is TGTGCCAGCAGCGCGTTGACAGGGGAGACAGATACGCAGTATTTT.

The chain links TRBV10-3 to TRBJ2-6, with a weak D call TRBD2 (6 bases). Germline CDR1 and CDR2: ENHRY and SYGVKD. The CDR3 is 13 residues long. Trimming took 8 bases from V and 1 from J, leaving 6 bases between them. For the CDR3, the DNA is TGTGCCATCGCGGGGTCTGGGGCCAACGTCCTGACTTTC. It codes for CAIAGSGANVLTF.

The table lists this clonotype with many counts. In DNA form, the CDR3 reads TGCAGCGTCGCAGGACTAGCGGGAGGTGAGCAGTTCTTC. It translates to CSVAGLAGGEQFF. The chain uses TRBV29-1 and TRBJ2-1; the match to TRBD2 covers 14 bases. The CDR3 spans 13 residues. Losses at the gene ends were 6 bases for V and 9 bases for J; bases not matched to a gene: 4. Germline CDR1 SQVTM, CDR2 ANQGSEA.

This chain connects TRBV4-2 to TRBJ2-4; a possible D gene is TRBD1 (5 bases). Trimming took off 1 base at V and 8 bases at J, with 12 bases between the two ends. Germline V gene lookup returns CDR1 LGHNA and CDR2 YNFKEQ. CDR3 length equals 14 residues. The CDR3 nucleotides read TGTGCCAGCAGCCAAGCAGGGATCGTTGACATTCAGTACTTC. The encoded protein is CASSQAGIVDIQYF.

This clonotype was found many times. The CDR3, as DNA: TGCAGTGCTAGAGATCCCGGTGGTTATGAGCAGTTCTTC. Protein product: CSARDPGGYEQFF. V and J are TRBV20-1 and TRBJ2-1; D is unclear. The CDR3 has 13 amino acids. CDR1 is DFQATT, CDR2 SNEGSKA, per germline (reference sequence). V was pared by 0 bases and J by 8 bases, with 11 bases between.

In this sample, this clonotype turned up many times. This chain joins TRBV15 and TRBJ2-5; TRBD1 aligns across 8 bases. Germline V CDR1 and CDR2: LNHNV, YYDKDF (reference sequence). The CDR3 covers 15 residues. V was clipped by 2 bases and J by 1 base; unmatched bases: 3. The CDR3 coding sequence is TGTGCCACCAGCAGAACTACAGGGGGCCAAGAGACCCAGTACTTC. It translates to CATSRTTGGQETQYF.

This clonotype was detected a few times. The rearrangement joins TRBV27 to TRBJ2-5; 9 bases agree with TRBD2. CDR1 and CDR2 from the germline V gene are MNHEY and SMNVEV (reference sequence). The CDR3 has 14 amino acids. J gave up 5 bases and V 6 bases, and 7 bases lay outside the gene matches. The DNA of the CDR3 is TGTGCCAGCAGATTAGCGGGAGTGGGGGAGACCCAGTACTTC. It specifies CASRLAGVGETQYF.

The chain has TRBV2 and TRBJ1-5, with TRBD1 identical over 9 bases. There are 18 residues in the CDR3. From germline, CDR1 is SNHLY and CDR2 FYNNEI. CDR3 sequence: CTCSLSSSAGTGNQPQHF. CDR3 bases: TGTACCTGCAGTTTATCTTCTTCGGCCGGGACAGGGAATCAGCCCCAGCATTTT.

In its sample, this clonotype was seen a few times. The rearrangement joins TRBV10-3 to TRBJ1-6, with 8 bases identical to TRBD1. Trimming at V came to 10 bases and at J to 7 bases, leaving 9 bases not matched to a gene. The CDR3 totals 14 residues. Germline CDR1 ENHRY, CDR2 SYGVKD. This CDR3 is CATRTGQGNSPLHF. CDR3 DNA: TGTGCCACCCGGACAGGGCAAGGGAATTCACCCCTCCACTTT.

The table lists this clonotype with many counts. The chain combines TRBV3-1 with TRBJ1-2; TRBD1 aligns across 7 bases. After removal of 4 bases from V and 1 base from J, the junction contained 3 bases not matched to a gene. The CDR3 is made up of 14 amino acids. Germline CDR1 and CDR2: LGHDT and YNNKEL (reference sequence). The CDR3 DNA reads TGTGCCAGCAGCCGGACAGGCTTTAACTATGGCTACACCTTC. Its protein is CASSRTGFNYGYTF.